This entry lists 2 T cell receptor beta chains sequenced from one sample in a study of blood T cells in healthy people across ages. A second about 7 to 11 cycle PCR used barcoded and J-beta primers. A single record per CDR3 protein comes from TCRdb applying MiXCR to the 5' RACE reads. This sample has approximately 900,000 distinct CDR3 sequences, with almost 30% found just once. These data also featured in a second study, about T cells of mothers and their children.

Sequencing input: blood. Receptors were obtained from a woman between 40 and 55 years old in good health.

The chain employs TRBV2 and TRBJ2-4, with D perhaps TRBD1 (5 bases). The germline V gene has CDR1 SNHLY and CDR2 FYNNEI. The length of the CDR3 is 15 residues. Trimming cost V 5 bases and J 0 bases, with 11 bases left between them. In DNA form, the CDR3 reads TGTGCCAGCAGTTCAGGGTCCCTAGCCAAAAACATTCAGTACTTC. Its protein is CASSSGSLAKNIQYF.

The V and J genes are TRBV9 and TRBJ2-2, with TRBD2 matching 9 bases. Germline V gives CDR1 SGDLS, CDR2 YYNGEE. CDR3 length: 18 residues. Germline trimming cut 0 bases from V and 7 bases from J; bases unmatched to any gene: 13. The CDR3 region is CASSVEGGGARLGGELFF. CDR3 bases: TGTGCCAGCAGCGTAGAAGGCGGGGGGGCCCGGTTGGGCGGGGAGCTGTTTTTT.